These T cell receptor beta chains were read from a single sample in a study of blood T cells in healthy people across ages. Each CDR3 protein is one row after TCRdb ran MiXCR on the 5' RACE reads. The sample has some 1.5 million distinct CDR3 sequences, roughly 27% seen once. Sequencing used blood. Receptors were obtained from a woman aged 25 to 39 in good health. Both conserved end residues are part of each CDR3. Part of the rows lack a size; the others show once, few, many or a class for expanded clones.

J gene,clone size,V gene,CDR3 protein
TRBJ2-2,.,TRBV7-9,CASIFPGTGELFF
TRBJ2-3,few,TRBV6-1,CASGYRDTYTDTQYF
TRBJ1-1,.,TRBV6-5,CASSYSGGGGNTEAFF
TRBJ1-1,.,TRBV18,CASSQGINTEAFF
TRBJ2-7,.,TRBV2,CASELSSYEQYF
TRBJ2-1,once,TRBV5-1,CASSTGQGSSYNEQFF
TRBJ2-7,.,TRBV3-1,CASSHQDEQYF
TRBJ2-7,few,TRBV15,CAASTRQGNEQYF
TRBJ2-7,.,TRBV20-1,CSARATGGGRYF
TRBJ2-5,many,TRBV5-5,CASSHTEGQETQYF
TRBJ2-2,.,TRBV12-3/TRBV12-4,CASVGPGELFF
TRBJ1-1,.,TRBV7-2,CASSLLLVGTEAFF
TRBJ1-2,few,TRBV10-3,CAISESVGNYSYTF
TRBJ1-2,.,TRBV19,CASSIERYGYTF
TRBJ2-5,few,TRBV27,CASSPTPRQGVHETQYF
TRBJ2-5,few,TRBV20-1,CSARDVDSGIQETQYF